The present entry profiles one T cell receptor beta chain with its context. This clone was seen a single time. The antigen it recognizes is unknown. No qualities accompany the bases; no much larger clone lies one base away. V loses 3 bases of germline sequence and J loses 3 bases, and the interval between the two ends is 11 bases. CDR1 and CDR2 are drawn from the germline V gene: MNHNS, SASEGT. The CDR3 runs 14 residues from the cysteine to the phenylalanine. Just the 42-base CDR3 DNA is kept, in frame starting at base 1. Healthy HIV-negative adults with no recently reported acute infections or vaccinations were included as donors. Every donor was a Caucasian adult living in Nashville, Tennessee, USA. CD4+ T cells were enriched by magnetic negative selection; naive cells were then positively selected on CD45RA, and the negative fraction formed the memory subset. Blood was obtained by leukapheresis, after which PBMCs were separated by Ficoll-Histopaque density gradient centrifugation and cryopreserved in liquid nitrogen vapor phase. Purity and quantity of every magnetically sorted T cell population were checked by analytical flow cytometry. Genomic DNA was isolated from each sorted fraction and quantified by UV absorbance on a Nanodrop 2000c.

The data were obtained in a study of shared clonotypes between healthy human individuals (dated by TCRdb to 2020 to 2021). Regarding the study in general: The cohort included a few men and a couple of women between 18 and 49 years of age. Per donor, three plates each were used for CD4 naive and CD4 memory, two for CD8 naive, and one for CD8 memory. To estimate repertoire size and how much clonotype sharing occurs between individuals, the study deeply sequenced the blood TCR repertoires of roughly 5 healthy adults. Libraries were prepared and TCR repertoires were sequenced by different laboratories using diverse techniques, in order to increase sequencing depth and limit assay-specific biases. Per donor, leukapheresis produced somewhere between about 0.9 and 9.5 billion PBMCs. General conclusions and limits of the study: Based on pairwise subsampling, the degree of clonotype sharing among donors was expected to be affected by sequencing depth. When a few donors were compared, the shared fraction of clonotypes was approximately 5% for naive CD4, about 4% for naive CD8, roughly 2.5% for memory CD4, and about 0.36% for memory CD8. Compared with non-shared clonotypes, the clonotypes found in all four sorted-subset donors had higher generation probabilities. Because the study included only a small number of donors, the genetic and exposure-history diversity represented was limited. Rarefaction of sorted-subset datasets indicated incomplete sequencing despite the large sequencing depth. Estimated clonotype richness was generally larger for naive than for memory subsets. Only blood was sampled, and tissue TCR repertoires likely differ from those in blood.

Using the deep immunoSEQ assay, multiplex PCR amplified TCR CDR3 regions from genomic DNA. For each cell subset, the extracted genomic DNA was distributed evenly across all wells of several immunoSEQ 96-well plates, and each plate served as one replicate. For sorted subsets, each replicate PCR was loaded with approximately 200 ng genomic DNA, equivalent to about 30,000 T cell genomes. Purified libraries were measured with a Qubit 3.0 fluorometer, size-checked on a Bioanalyzer 2100, and measured again with the KAPA Library Quantification kit. Every immunoSEQ 96-well plate was sequenced on a dedicated single-read 150-cycle Illumina NextSeq 550 flow cell. The published analysis was carried out like this. Because only junctional sequences without quality scores were contained in the immunoSEQ output, filtering matching that applied to full-length reads could not be performed. Sequences were annotated with PyIR, a Python wrapper for IgBLAST v1.9, using IMGT germline references to assign V/J genes and CDR3. Reads with weak V/J assignments (E-value above 1e-6), missing CDR3, stop codons, out-of-frame junctions, or ambiguous translated residues were removed. V3J clonotypes were defined by identical inferred V gene, J gene, and CDR3 amino acid sequence. Percentage overlap between repertoires was computed as shared unique clonotypes divided by the size of the smaller repertoire. Richness of each repertoire was evaluated using RTK rarefaction, the Chao1 estimator, and Recon v2.1 estimates of unobserved clonotypes. OLGA was used to compute generation probabilities for all TCRbeta clonotypes that the gDNA method yielded from a handful of donors. Not all clones reach the TCRdb copy of this immuneACCESS table, which keeps in-frame sequences only. Checked studies attribute under half of the gap to unresolved V genes and leave the rest unexplained. V, J and clone size are taken as reported in that table, and D and trimming were inferred from the DNA itself. Within this sample are millions of clones, with more than 80% of them counted one time only. Around 0.14% of the sample is taken by the ten largest.

This receptor was taken from a man between 18 and 35 years old in good health. What was sequenced was naive CD4+ T cells sorted from blood. The sample's cell subset or site label, decoded: CD45RA+ positively selected. The rearrangement combines TRBV6-1 with TRBJ1-1, and TRBD1 may be the D gene, going by 5 matching bases. CDR3 reads: CASSEQGMDTEAFF. The sequenced DNA is TGTGCCAGCAGTGAGCAGGGTATGGACACTGAAGCTTTCTTT.